A selection of T cell receptor beta chains follows, all from one sample in a study of blood T cell repertoires in COVID-19. Sequencing was performed with immunoSEQ multiplex PCR; in TCRdb, only in-frame clones are kept and a portion is missing. The sample has about 140,000 clones; less than 90% are singletons. The sample taken for sequencing was PBMCs or T cells enriched from blood (not recorded which). These receptors were collected from a man aged 35-49 years with acute COVID-19. Each CDR3 is given with its conserved first and last residue. The D gene is left open where the match is weak. Some rows have no size entry. The others give once, few or many, or a class for an expanded clone.

>TRBV20-1|TRBJ1-5|NA|NA
CRAGDSWAQHF
TGCAGGGCCGGGGATTCTTGGGCCCAGCATTTT
>TRBV19|TRBJ1-4|NA|NA
CASSPANEKLFF
TGTGCCAGTTCCCCAGCTAATGAAAAACTGTTTTTT
>TRBV11-2|TRBJ2-5|TRBD1|once
CASSLARQGAETQYF
TGTGCCAGCAGCTTAGCTAGACAGGGGGCGGAGACCCAGTACTTC
>TRBV4-3|TRBJ2-3|TRBD2|NA
CASSLLGRGDTDTQYF
TGCGCCAGCAGCCTCCTAGGGCGGGGGGACACAGATACGCAGTATTTT
>TRBV6-5|TRBJ1-4|NA|NA
CASLSRRGEKLFF
TGTGCCAGCTTATCGAGGCGGGGGGAAAAACTGTTTTTT
>TRBV2|TRBJ2-1|NA|NA
CASSVVLDQEQFF
TGTGCCAGCAGTGTTGTCTTAGATCAAGAGCAGTTCTTC
>TRBV28|TRBJ1-1|NA|NA
CASSFSGGPPAFF
TGTGCCAGCAGTTTTTCGGGGGGACCGCCAGCTTTCTTT
>TRBV6-5|TRBJ2-3|TRBD2|NA
CASSYLRGGSTDTQYF
TGTGCCAGCAGTTACTTGCGGGGGGGGAGCACAGATACGCAGTATTTT
>TRBV13|TRBJ2-3|NA|NA
CASSLVRTDTQYF
TGTGCCAGCAGCTTAGTCAGGACAGATACGCAGTATTTT
>TRBV6-5|TRBJ2-4|NA|few
CASSYSGGGKNIQYF
TGTGCCAGCAGTTACTCGGGAGGGGGGAAAAACATTCAGTACTTC
>TRBV11-3|TRBJ2-1|TRBD2|NA
CASSPPTGTSGYNEQFF
TGTGCCAGCAGCCCTCCTACCGGGACTAGCGGCTACAATGAGCAGTTCTTC